This paragraph covers one TCR beta chain sequence. Its antigen is not identified. The sample belongs to a study of vaccination and CD4 T cells after COVID-19. General study findings and limits: Relatively few convalescent patients were studied; early post-infection timepoints were not included.

CDR1 DFQATT and CDR2 SNEGSKA come from the germline V gene (reference sequence). The CDR3 runs 12 residues. Trimming at V came to 3 bases and at J to 12 bases, leaving 11 bases not matched to a gene. Treatment noted: approximately 9-day PBMC culture with coronavirus spike peptide pools or control peptides (ViraFEST assay). Sequencing of the DNA from cultured CD4+ T cells was carried out with the Oncomine TCR Beta short-read assay. From the PCR reads, TCRdb called clonotypes with MiXCR, one entry per CDR3 protein. The repertoire consists of some 15,000 distinct CDR3 sequences, with roughly 75% occurring once and the leading ten covering under 13%.

This chain connects TRBV20-1 to TRBJ2-7; 7 nucleotides line up with TRBD1. The sequence was obtained from a human donor who had recovered from COVID-19. Sequenced input: CD4+ T cells from blood, cultured in vitro. CDR3 amino acids: CSASQGVPLPYF. In DNA form, the CDR3 reads TGCAGTGCTAGTCAGGGGGTCCCACTGCCGTACTTC.